These 6 T cell receptor beta chains share one sample of origin, sequenced in a study of T-cell reconstitution after alpha-beta-depleted transplantation in children. For TCRbeta, the library was prepared with unique molecular identifiers. Each CDR3 protein is one row after TCRdb ran MiXCR on the PCR reads. The table records hundreds of thousands of distinct CDR3 sequences, over 10% of them present only once. The sequencing here drew on PBMCs, mostly from graft donor cells, taken 360 days after TCRalphabeta/CD19-depleted stem cell transplant. The source of these receptors is a male patient aged 10 to 17 who had a stem cell transplant for acute myeloid leukemia, so the T cells may come from the graft donor.

This chain links TRBV28 with TRBJ2-3, with D perhaps TRBD2 (7 bases). Trimming left V 10 bases short and J 1 base short, with 27 bases between. CDR1 and CDR2 from the germline V gene are MDHEN and SYDVKM. This CDR3 has 18 residues. The CDR3, as DNA: TGTGCCACCAAAGGCGAGGGGGGGTTCCACTTCGGCACAGATACGCAGTATTTT. Its translation: CATKGEGGFHFGTDTQYF.

This chain connects TRBV20-1 to TRBJ1-2; 7 bases map to TRBD1. Germline CDR1 is DFQATT and CDR2 is SNEGSKA (reference sequence). Unmatched junction bases numbered 5, after V lost 5 bases and J lost 2 bases. The CDR3 totals 13 residues. CDR3: CSASLQGNYGYTF. The DNA for the CDR3 is TGCAGTGCTTCACTACAGGGGAACTATGGCTACACCTTC.

The J gene is TRBJ2-1, the V gene TRBV4-3, with 11 positions matching TRBD2. CDR1 is LGHNA, CDR2 YSLEER, per germline. J gave up 5 bases and V 1 base, and 1 base lay outside the gene matches. This CDR3 has 15 amino acids. This chain's CDR3 is CASSQVAGGDNEQFF. The CDR3 DNA sequence: TGCGCCAGCAGCCAAGTAGCGGGAGGGGACAATGAGCAGTTCTTC.

This clonotype occurred many times. V usage is TRBV20-1 and J usage is TRBJ2-1; D is ambiguous. CDR1 and CDR2 from the germline V gene are DFQATT and SNEGSKA (reference sequence). Trimming shortened V by 4 bases and J by 6 bases, and 7 bases separated the two germline ends. The CDR3 runs to 11 residues. CDR3 sequence (DNA): TGCAGTGCTACTAGGATCAATGAGCAGTTCTTC. It codes for CSATRINEQFF.

This clonotype has a handful of counts. The V call is TRBV10-3, the J call TRBJ2-3, with D perhaps matching TRBD2 (5 bases). The ends were cut back, 8 bases at V and 2 bases at J, with 11 bases in the middle. The germline gives CDR1 ENHRY, CDR2 SYGVKD. The CDR3 is made up of 13 amino acids. The CDR3 nucleotides are TGTGCCATCCTAGCAGCCTTCACAGATACGCAGTATTTT. Translation gives CAILAAFTDTQYF.

The rearrangement links TRBV20-1 to TRBJ2-1, with TRBD2 matching 12 bases. Germline V CDR1 and CDR2: DFQATT, SNEGSKA (reference sequence). This CDR3 spans 14 amino acids. Here the CDR3 reads CSFWGLAGYNEQFF. In nucleotides, the CDR3 is TGCAGCTTCTGGGGACTAGCGGGTTACAATGAGCAGTTCTTC.